This T cell receptor (beta chain) was sequenced for a study of blood T cell repertoires in COVID-19. Profiled with immunoSEQ multiplex PCR; TCRdb holds only in-frame clones, not every one. The sample carries about 220,000 clones, 80% to 90% recorded once. Germline assignment: CDR1 LNHDA and CDR2 SQIVND (reference sequence). The CDR3 is 15 amino acids. The junction had 9 bases not matched to a gene; V was cut back by 7 bases and J by 4 bases. The V and J genes are TRBV19 and TRBJ1-5; 8 nucleotides match TRBD1. This TCR derives from a woman aged 50 to 65 with acute or convalescent COVID-19. The sequenced sample was peripheral blood. The CDR3 sequence: CASKEQQGGNQPQHF. Written as DNA, the CDR3 is TGTGCCAGTAAGGAGCAACAGGGGGGGAATCAGCCCCAGCATTTT.